This TCR beta chain derives from a study of T cell repertoires in cytomegalovirus infection. Study overall: Both recently identified HLA-C-restricted and well-studied HLA-B-restricted CMV epitopes were used in the study. Indications of both CMV infection and matching HLA type were provided by public TCR beta signatures. Findings and limits, study-wide: Pooled public TCR beta family frequency picked out CMV carriers with the relevant HLA. Ex vivo responses were dominated by HLA-C-restricted CMV-specific TCR beta clonotypes.

V shed 1 base and J 4 bases; nucleotides not matched to a gene: 8. This CDR3 is built from 17 residues. CDR1 and CDR2 (germline): SGHAT, FQNNGV. Of note for this clonotype: The antigen remains unidentified.

TCRdb re-called the reads with MiXCR, one entry per CDR3 protein. The sample records some 350,000 distinct CDR3 sequences, 34% being singletons. The V gene is TRBV11-2, the J gene TRBJ2-1; 9 bases are a match to TRBD2. The receptor was isolated from a human donor in good health (CMV status not recorded). Some clones in this sample may be carry-over from other donors' samples. Sample: cultured PBMCs, taken from culture after CMV antigen stimulation. CDR3 sequence reads: CASSLGGSGSMYNEQFF. CDR3 DNA sequence: TGTGCCAGCAGCTTAGGGGGTAGCGGGAGTATGTACAATGAGCAGTTCTTC. The variable domain in full, completed from reference TRBV11-2 and TRBJ2-1, reads EAGVAQSPRYKIIEKRQSVAFWCNPISGHATLYWYQQILGQGPKLLIQFQNNGVVDDSQLPKDRFSAERLKGVDSTLKIQPAKLEDSAVYLCASSLGGSGSMYNEQFFGPGTRLTVL.